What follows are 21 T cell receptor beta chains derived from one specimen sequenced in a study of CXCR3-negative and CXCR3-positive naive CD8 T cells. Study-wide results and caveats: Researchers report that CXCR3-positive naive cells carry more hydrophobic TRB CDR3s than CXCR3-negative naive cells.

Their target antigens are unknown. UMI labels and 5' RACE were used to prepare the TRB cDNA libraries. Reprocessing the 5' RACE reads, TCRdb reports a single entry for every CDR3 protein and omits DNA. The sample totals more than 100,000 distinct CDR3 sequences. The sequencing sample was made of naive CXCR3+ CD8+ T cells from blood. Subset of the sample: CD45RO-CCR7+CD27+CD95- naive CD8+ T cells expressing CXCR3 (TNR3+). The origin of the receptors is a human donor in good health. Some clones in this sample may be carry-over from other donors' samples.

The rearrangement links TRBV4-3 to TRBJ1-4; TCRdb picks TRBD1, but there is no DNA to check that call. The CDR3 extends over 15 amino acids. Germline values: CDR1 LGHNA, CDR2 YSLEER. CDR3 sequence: CASSHSRVIEEKLFF.

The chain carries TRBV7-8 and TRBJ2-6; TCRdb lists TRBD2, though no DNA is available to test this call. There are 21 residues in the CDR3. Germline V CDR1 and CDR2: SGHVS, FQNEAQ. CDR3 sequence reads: CASSLGAQPTVIVSGANVLTF.

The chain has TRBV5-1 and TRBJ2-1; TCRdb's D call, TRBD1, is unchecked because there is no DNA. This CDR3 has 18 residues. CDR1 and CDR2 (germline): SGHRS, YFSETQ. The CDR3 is CASSLDIGTSDSYNEQFF.

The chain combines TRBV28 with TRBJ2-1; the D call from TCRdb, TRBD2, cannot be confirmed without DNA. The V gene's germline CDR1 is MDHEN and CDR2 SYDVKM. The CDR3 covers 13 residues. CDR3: CASRPYDYNEQFF.

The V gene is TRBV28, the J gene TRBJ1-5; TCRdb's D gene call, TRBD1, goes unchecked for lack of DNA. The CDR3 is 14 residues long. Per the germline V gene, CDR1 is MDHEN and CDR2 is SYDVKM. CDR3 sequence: CASDDRDSNQPQHF.

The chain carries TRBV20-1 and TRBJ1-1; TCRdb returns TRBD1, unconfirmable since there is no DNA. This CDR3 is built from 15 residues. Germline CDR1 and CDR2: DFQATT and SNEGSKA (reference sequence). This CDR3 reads CSARDLGGADTEAFF.

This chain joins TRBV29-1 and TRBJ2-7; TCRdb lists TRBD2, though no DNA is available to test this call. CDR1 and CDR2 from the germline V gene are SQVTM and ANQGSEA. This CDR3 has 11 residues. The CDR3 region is CSVAEGAEQYF.

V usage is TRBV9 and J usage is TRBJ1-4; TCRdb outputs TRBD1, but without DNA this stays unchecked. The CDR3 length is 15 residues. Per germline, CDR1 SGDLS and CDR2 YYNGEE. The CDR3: CASSAGDTTNEKLFF.

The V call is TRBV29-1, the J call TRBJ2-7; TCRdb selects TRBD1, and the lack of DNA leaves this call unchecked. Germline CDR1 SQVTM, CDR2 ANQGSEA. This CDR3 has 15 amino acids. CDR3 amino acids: CSVEGGTAPLDEQYF.

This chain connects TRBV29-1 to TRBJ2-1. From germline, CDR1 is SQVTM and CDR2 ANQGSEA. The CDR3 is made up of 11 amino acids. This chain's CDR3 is CSVYDNNEQFF.

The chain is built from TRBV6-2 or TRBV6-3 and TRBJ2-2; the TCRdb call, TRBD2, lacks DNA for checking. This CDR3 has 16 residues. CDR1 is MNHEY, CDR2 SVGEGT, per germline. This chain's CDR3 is CASSYIAGEDTGELFF.

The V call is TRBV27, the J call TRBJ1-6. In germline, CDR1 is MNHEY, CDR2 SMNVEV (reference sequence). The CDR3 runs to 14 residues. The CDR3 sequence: CASSTSSYNSPLHF.

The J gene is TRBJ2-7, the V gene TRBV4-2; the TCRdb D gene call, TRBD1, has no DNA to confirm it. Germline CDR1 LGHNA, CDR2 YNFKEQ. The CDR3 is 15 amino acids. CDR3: CASSHPGQGTDEKYF.

This CDR3 reads CASSQEGQGLEAFF. The chain carries TRBV4-1 and TRBJ1-1. CDR3 length: 14 residues. Germline V lookup: CDR1 MGHRA, CDR2 YSYEKL.

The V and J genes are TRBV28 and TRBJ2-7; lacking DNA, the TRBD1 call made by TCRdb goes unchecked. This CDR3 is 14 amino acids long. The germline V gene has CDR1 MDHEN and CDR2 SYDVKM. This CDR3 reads CASSAPGETYEQYF.

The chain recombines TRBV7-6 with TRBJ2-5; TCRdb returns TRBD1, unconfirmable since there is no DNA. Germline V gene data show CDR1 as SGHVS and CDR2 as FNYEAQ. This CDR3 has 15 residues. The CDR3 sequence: CASNHRDSRQETQYF.

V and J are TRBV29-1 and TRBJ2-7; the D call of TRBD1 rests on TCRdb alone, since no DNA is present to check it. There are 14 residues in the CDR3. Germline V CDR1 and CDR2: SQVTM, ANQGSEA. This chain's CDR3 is CSVEAPSGVGEQYF.

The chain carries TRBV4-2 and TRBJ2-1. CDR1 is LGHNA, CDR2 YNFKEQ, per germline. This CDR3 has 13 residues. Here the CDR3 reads CASSQDWDNEQFF.

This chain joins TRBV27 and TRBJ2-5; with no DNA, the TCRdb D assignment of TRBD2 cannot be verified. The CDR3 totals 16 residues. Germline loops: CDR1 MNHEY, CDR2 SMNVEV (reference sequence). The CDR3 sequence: CTSSPGLAEQRETQYF.

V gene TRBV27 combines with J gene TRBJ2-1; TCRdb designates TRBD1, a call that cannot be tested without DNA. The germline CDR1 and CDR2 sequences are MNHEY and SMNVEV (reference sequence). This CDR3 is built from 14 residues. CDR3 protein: CASRTLGAYNEQFF.

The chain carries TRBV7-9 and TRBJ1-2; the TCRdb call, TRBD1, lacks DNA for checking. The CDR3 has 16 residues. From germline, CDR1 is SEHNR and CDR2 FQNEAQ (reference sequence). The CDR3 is CASSVSGTEMNYGYTF.